A selection of T cell receptor beta chains follows, all from one sample in a study of PD-L1 blockade in urothelial cancer. The table came from immunoSEQ multiplex PCR; TCRdb's copy has only in-frame clones and leaves some out. The profile shows 100,000 to 150,000 clones, more than 70% of them singletons. Sequencing was performed on PBMCs, taken around atezolizumab (anti-PD-L1) treatment. These receptors were taken from a man aged 45 to 65 with urothelial cancer. Both conserved end residues are part of each CDR3. The D gene is left open where the match is weak. Expanded clones get a size class; other rows say once, few or many, or leave the size out.

CDR3 length	clone size	V gene	J gene	D gene	CDR3 protein	CDR3 DNA
15	NA	TRBV30	TRBJ1-4	NA	CAWSVRGKGNEKLFF	TGTGCCTGGAGTGTACGGGGAAAAGGGAATGAAAAACTGTTTTTT
15	NA	TRBV7-3	TRBJ2-2	TRBD2	CASSRTSGTTGELFF	TGTGCCAGCAGCCGGACTAGCGGAACCACCGGGGAGCTGTTTTTT
12	NA	TRBV2	TRBJ1-5	NA	CASSGDNQPQHF	TGTGCCAGCTCGGGAGACAATCAGCCCCAGCATTTT
15	NA	TRBV28	TRBJ2-7	TRBD1	CASSWGQGGTYEQYF	TGTGCCAGCAGTTGGGGACAGGGGGGCACCTACGAGCAGTACTTC
13	NA	TRBV29-1	TRBJ1-6	NA	CSVRSSYNSPLHF	TGCAGCGTTCGTAGCTCCTATAATTCACCCCTCCACTTT
14	NA	TRBV27	TRBJ2-7	TRBD2	CASSTRLAVYEQYF	TGTGCCAGCAGTACTCGACTAGCCGTCTACGAGCAGTACTTC
14	NA	TRBV28	TRBJ1-5	NA	CASSPGGEQQPQHF	TGTGCCAGCAGTCCCGGAGGGGAGCAACAGCCCCAGCATTTT
14	many	TRBV28	TRBJ2-7	TRBD1	CASSQLWTGGEQYF	TGTGCCAGCAGCCAACTATGGACAGGGGGCGAGCAGTACTTC
13	NA	TRBV30	TRBJ2-2	NA	CAWSQTWTGELFF	TGTGCCTGGAGTCAAACTTGGACCGGGGAGCTGTTTTTT
15	NA	TRBV5-1	TRBJ2-3	TRBD1	CASSRGQGIGDTQYF	TGCGCCAGCAGCCGTGGACAGGGAATCGGAGATACGCAGTATTTT
16	NA	TRBV27	TRBJ1-4	TRBD1	CASSKRTGRGNEKLFF	TGTGCCAGCAGTAAGAGGACAGGGAGGGGAAATGAAAAACTGTTTTTT
17	NA	TRBV6-4	TRBJ1-6	TRBD1	CASSSLTGGQGEAPLHF	TGTGCCAGCAGTTCATTAACGGGAGGGCAGGGGGAGGCACCCCTCCACTTT
15	NA	TRBV7-2	TRBJ2-1	NA	CASSFPGTFGNEQFF	TGTGCCAGCAGCTTCCCCGGGACTTTTGGCAATGAGCAGTTCTTC
15	NA	TRBV7-9	TRBJ2-1	NA	CASSLSRDFGDEQFF	TGTGCCAGCAGCTTATCCAGGGACTTCGGGGATGAGCAGTTCTTC
14	NA	TRBV5-4	TRBJ2-7	NA	CASSLPGQSYEQYF	TGTGCCAGCAGCTTGCCAGGACAGTCCTACGAGCAGTACTTC
13	NA	TRBV9	TRBJ1-1	NA	CASSREANTEAFF	TGTGCCAGCAGTCGGGAGGCGAACACTGAAGCTTTCTTT
12	NA	TRBV28	TRBJ2-4	TRBD2	CASTGGRTVLYF	TGTGCCAGCACGGGGGGGAGGACAGTCTTATACTTC
12	NA	TRBV7-9	TRBJ2-5	NA	CASSLEEETQYF	TGTGCCAGCAGCTTGGAGGAAGAGACCCAGTACTTC
16	NA	TRBV28	TRBJ2-7	TRBD2	CASSPPVAGVSGEQYF	TGTGCCAGCAGCCCGCCCGTAGCGGGAGTGTCGGGCGAGCAGTACTTC
15	NA	TRBV19	TRBJ2-5	NA	CASSIAGTDLETQYF	TGTGCCAGTAGTATCGCAGGCACGGACTTGGAGACCCAGTACTTC
16	once	TRBV6-1	TRBJ2-2	NA	CASSVVRSLNTGELFF	TGTGCCAGCAGTGTGGTTAGGAGCCTGAACACCGGGGAGCTGTTTTTT
16	few	TRBV5-8	TRBJ1-1	TRBD1	CASSLGFLGQGVVAFF	TGTGCCAGCAGCCTCGGATTCCTCGGACAGGGGGTCGTGGCTTTCTTT
13	NA	TRBV6-6	TRBJ2-1	NA	CASVRESYNEQFF	TGTGCCAGCGTCCGGGAATCCTACAATGAGCAGTTCTTC
14	once	TRBV6-5	TRBJ1-1	TRBD1	CASSSNRGGTEAFF	TGTGCCAGCAGTTCTAACAGGGGGGGCACTGAAGCTTTCTTT
14	NA	TRBV27	TRBJ2-7	NA	CASSLYRVKSEQYF	TGTGCCAGCAGTTTATACAGGGTCAAATCCGAGCAGTACTTC
16	once	TRBV9	TRBJ1-1	TRBD1	CASSKGTGDMNTEAFF	TGTGCCAGCAGCAAAGGGACAGGCGACATGAACACTGAAGCTTTCTTT
13	NA	TRBV7-3	TRBJ1-6	NA	CASSLSADSPLHF	TGTGCCAGCAGCTTATCGGCGGATTCACCCCTCCACTTT
13	NA	TRBV25-1	TRBJ1-2	NA	CASSVASNYGYTF	TGTGCCAGCAGTGTAGCGTCGAACTATGGCTACACCTTC
15	NA	TRBV6-5	TRBJ2-7	NA	CASSYSGGRTYEQYF	TGTGCCAGCAGTTACAGTGGTGGGAGGACCTACGAGCAGTACTTC
15	NA	TRBV11-3	TRBJ1-4	NA	CASSLSVPRNEKLFF	TGTGCCAGCAGCTTGTCGGTACCTCGGAATGAAAAACTGTTTTTT
14	NA	TRBV11-2	TRBJ2-3	NA	CASSLSRAADTQYF	TGTGCCAGCAGCTTATCCAGGGCGGCGGATACGCAGTATTTT
15	few	TRBV19	TRBJ2-2	NA	CASIRSGSDTGELFF	TGTGCCAGTATTAGAAGTGGGAGTGACACCGGGGAGCTGTTTTTT
11	NA	TRBV7-9	TRBJ2-7	NA	CAGGDHYEQYF	TGTGCCGGCGGAGACCACTACGAGCAGTACTTC
16	NA	TRBV29-1	TRBJ1-2	TRBD1	CSVLDRSSLSNYGYTF	TGCAGCGTCCTGGACAGGAGCAGTTTAAGTAACTATGGCTACACCTTC
15	NA	TRBV14	TRBJ2-5	NA	CASSPGTYGWETQYF	TGTGCCAGCAGCCCCGGGACATACGGTTGGGAGACCCAGTACTTC
14	few	TRBV19	TRBJ1-1	NA	CASTDRTAGTEAFF	TGTGCCAGTACCGACAGGACTGCAGGCACTGAAGCTTTCTTT
14	NA	TRBV5-6	TRBJ2-7	TRBD1	CASSSPGQNYEQYF	TGTGCCAGCAGCTCTCCGGGACAGAACTACGAGCAGTACTTC
13	few	TRBV10-3	TRBJ2-7	NA	CAISMRERNEQYF	TGTGCCATTTCCATGCGAGAGCGCAACGAGCAGTACTTC
15	NA	TRBV7-9	TRBJ2-7	NA	CASSFQWQGPYEQYF	TGTGCCAGCAGCTTCCAGTGGCAGGGGCCCTACGAGCAGTACTTC
15	few	TRBV14	TRBJ2-7	TRBD2	CASSAGTRGEREQYF	TGTGCCAGCAGCGCTGGGACTAGGGGGGAGAGAGAGCAGTACTTC
17	NA	TRBV9	TRBJ1-6	TRBD1	CASSQQGQISYNSPLHF	TGTGCCAGCAGCCAGCAGGGACAGATCTCCTATAATTCACCCCTCCACTTT
13	NA	TRBV29-1	TRBJ1-2	NA	CSVGNSPNYGYTF	TGCAGCGTTGGGAACAGCCCTAACTATGGCTACACCTTC
15	few	TRBV5-6	TRBJ2-3	NA	CASSLDRTGTDTQYF	TGTGCCAGCAGCTTGGATAGGACAGGCACAGATACGCAGTATTTT
15	NA	TRBV11-1	TRBJ2-1	NA	CASSLQASSYNEQFF	TGTGCCAGCAGCTTACAGGCAAGCTCCTACAATGAGCAGTTCTTC
14	NA	TRBV28	TRBJ1-4	TRBD1	CASSLRDSNEKLFF	TGTGCCAGCAGTTTAAGGGACAGTAATGAAAAACTGTTTTTT
18	NA	TRBV15	TRBJ1-3	NA	CATSRGGGRSPSGNTIYF	TGTGCCACCAGCAGAGGTGGAGGGAGGTCTCCCTCTGGAAACACCATATATTTT
13	NA	TRBV28	TRBJ1-4	NA	CASSRLGGWKLFF	TGTGCCAGCAGTCGCCTTGGGGGGTGGAAACTGTTTTTT
13	NA	TRBV6-1	TRBJ2-5	NA	CASSRGPRETQYF	TGTGCCAGCAGTAGAGGGCCTCGAGAGACCCAGTACTTC
14	NA	TRBV6-1	TRBJ2-1	TRBD2	CASSESSGRSEQFF	TGTGCCAGCAGTGAATCTAGCGGGAGATCTGAGCAGTTCTTC
13	NA	TRBV29-1	TRBJ2-6	NA	CSVYPSGANVLTF	TGCAGCGTTTATCCCTCTGGGGCCAACGTCCTGACTTTC
16	NA	TRBV30	TRBJ2-3	NA	CAWLETRRGRADTQYF	TGTGCCTGGCTAGAGACGAGGAGGGGGCGGGCAGATACGCAGTATTTT
18	few	TRBV4-2	TRBJ1-2	NA	CASSQDLQTGRVIYGYTF	TGTGCCAGCAGCCAAGATCTACAGACAGGCCGAGTCATCTATGGCTACACCTTC
17	NA	TRBV19	TRBJ1-2	NA	CASSIDLPKTGAYGYTF	TGTGCCAGTAGTATAGATCTCCCCAAGACAGGAGCCTATGGCTACACCTTC
15	NA	TRBV5-6	TRBJ2-3	TRBD2	CASSLPGTSPDTQYF	TGTGCCAGCAGCTTGCCCGGGACTAGCCCAGATACGCAGTATTTT
15	NA	TRBV18	TRBJ1-6	NA	CASSPGQTNNSPLHF	TGTGCCAGCTCACCTGGCCAGACAAATAATTCACCCCTCCACTTT